The rows below give T cell receptor beta chains drawn from one sample of a study of T cell changes during pregnancy in multiple sclerosis. Sequenced by immunoSEQ multiplex PCR; TCRdb stores in-frame clones only, minus some. The repertoire has some 37,000 clones, roughly 92% of them found once; the top ten carry less than 1.5%. Sequencing used PBMCs (not recorded whether the cells were cultured). Receptors originate from a female donor with multiple sclerosis, enrolled in a pregnancy study. The conserved cysteine and the conserved F or W are not part of the CDR3 here. The order of the fields is V gene, CDR3 protein.

>TRBV6-1
ASSGGWNTEAF
>TRBV5-1
ASTYRGLGDNEQF
>TRBV19
ASSGGSGHQPQH
>TRBV30
AWRPRTGESQPQH
>TRBV7-9
ASTLEGDTEAF
>TRBV9
ASSVLGGSQAF
>TRBV5-1
ASSWGTSGRNEQF
>TRBV6-6
ASTGQGFREQY
>TRBV30
AGGAYGYT
>TRBV10-3
AITSDRSYEQY
>TRBV7-2
ASSLADPGTETQY
>TRBV5-5
ASSAGTGQDTQY
>TRBV7-9
ASSIIQGGHNEQF
>TRBV11-1
ASSSRGLTYEQY
>TRBV27
ASSLQLGSGNTIY
>TRBV4-1
ASSSRLAGGPKKETQY
>TRBV5-4
ASSLAGNEQY
>TRBV6-1
ATSEGAGANVLT
>TRBV29-1
SVSWGRFNYGYT
>TRBV4-2
ASSQDRVSTNTGELF